Following are 18 T cell receptor beta chains from one sample sequenced in a study of blood T cells in healthy people across ages. The use of a sample-barcoded 5' primer and a J-beta primer mix characterized a second PCR of roughly 7 to 11 cycles. TCRdb independently ran MiXCR on the 5' RACE reads; one entry per CDR3 protein. In the table there are approximately 760,000 distinct CDR3 sequences, roughly 25% of which are singletons. These data also formed part of another study, on T cells of mothers and their children.

The sequencing sample was made of blood. The receptors originated from a boy younger than 18 in good health.

This rearrangement joins TRBV5-6 to TRBJ2-1, with D perhaps assigned TRBD1 or TRBD2 (5 bases each). Germline V gives CDR1 SGHDT, CDR2 YYEEEE. V was pared by 5 bases and J by 1 base, with 10 bases between. The CDR3 consists of 14 residues. As DNA, the CDR3 is TGTGCCAGCAGGATTTGGGGGTCCTACAATGAGCAGTTCTTC. Protein product: CASRIWGSYNEQFF.

This clonotype was seen repeatedly, ten times or more. The gene calls are TRBV29-1 and TRBJ2-5; 9 nucleotides match TRBD1. The J call may be incorrect, as the DNA end agrees better with TRBJ2-1. CDR3 size: 13 residues. Germline V gives CDR1 SQVTM, CDR2 ANQGSEA. The CDR3 sequence: CSVEGQGATEQFF. The CDR3 region has the DNA TGCAGCGTTGAGGGACAGGGAGCTACTGAGCAGTTCTTC.

This clonotype occurred many times. The chain joins TRBV10-2 to TRBJ2-5; D may be TRBD2 (6 bases). The J call could be wrong; TRBJ2-7 is a better fit for the DNA end. The CDR3 consists of 14 residues. Germline assignment: CDR1 WSHSY and CDR2 SAAADI. The DNA of the CDR3 is TGCGCCAGCAGTGAGTCTGGCGGGACGGACGAGCAGTACTTC. Its translation: CASSESGGTDEQYF.

The sample holds a few counts of this clonotype. J is TRBJ2-2 and V is TRBV20-1, with 7 bases lining up with TRBD2. The CDR3 extends over 10 amino acids. Looked up from germline, CDR1 is DFQATT and CDR2 is SNEGSKA (reference sequence). The CDR3 DNA follows: TGCGGGGGAGGGGCCGGGGAGCTGTTTTTT. Its translation is CGGGAGELFF.

This chain joins TRBV27 and TRBJ2-7, with D tentatively TRBD1 (8 bases). Between the trimmed V and J ends, which lost 8 bases and 6 bases, there was a span of 23 bases. The CDR3 length is 15 residues. The germline V gene has CDR1 MNHEY and CDR2 SMNVEV (reference sequence). CDR3 DNA sequence: TGTGCCAGCGGGGAGGGGACAGGACTCCTCCGCGAGCAGTACTTC. Translation gives CASGEGTGLLREQYF.

J is TRBJ2-5 and V is TRBV5-1, with a weak D call TRBD2 (6 bases). This CDR3 comprises 15 residues. V was cut by 4 bases and J by 2 bases, with 15 bases left in between. CDR1 and CDR2 (germline): SGHRS, YFSETQ. This CDR3 is CASSPAGTTQETQYF. CDR3 sequence (DNA): TGCGCCAGCAGCCCCGCGGGGACCACTCAAGAGACCCAGTACTTC.

The genes are TRBV12-3 or TRBV12-4 and TRBJ2-4; perhaps D is TRBD1 or TRBD2 (5 bases each). V was cut by 1 base and J by 1 base, with 17 bases left in between. The CDR3 is 18 amino acids. The CDR3 bases are TGTGCCAGCAGTTTAGGGGGGTTCCAAAACCTTGCCAAAAACATTCAGTACTTC. This codes for CASSLGGFQNLAKNIQYF.

This clonotype was recorded a few times. CDR3 sequence (DNA): TGTGCTAGTGGTTCTTGGGACAGGGGTGGTCAGCCCCAGCATTTT. Translated, it gives CASGSWDRGGQPQHF. The rearrangement joins TRBV12-5 to TRBJ1-5, with 10 positions matching TRBD1. Per germline, CDR1 LGHNT and CDR2 FRNRAP. This CDR3 comprises 15 residues. V dropped 4 bases and J dropped 6; count of bases not matched to a gene: 6.

The rearrangement joins TRBV20-1 to TRBJ2-3; 7 bases are a match to TRBD2. Germline-derived CDR1 and CDR2 are DFQATT and SNEGSKA (reference sequence). V gave up 1 base and J gave up 4 bases; unmatched junction bases: 11. This CDR3 has 16 residues. As DNA, the CDR3 is TGCAGTGCTAGAGGACAAGGAGCCGCGGGGGCAGATACGCAGTATTTT. Its translation: CSARGQGAAGADTQYF.

This clonotype was picked up a small number of times. This chain connects TRBV6-5 to TRBJ2-5, with 12 bases identical to TRBD2. The CDR3 has 14 amino acids. In germline, CDR1 is MNHEY, CDR2 SVGAGI. J was trimmed by 11 bases and V by 3 bases; bases with no gene match: 7. In DNA, the CDR3 is TGTGCCAGCAGTTATCTAGCGGGAGGGCCGGAGCAGTACTTC. Translating gives CASSYLAGGPEQYF.

In regard to this clonotype: The germline gene is not matched at one end of the junction; a read error may be the cause. The chain is built from TRBV5-8 and TRBJ2-3; D possibly matches TRBD1 or TRBD2 (5 bases each). This CDR3 spans 16 amino acids. The germline gives CDR1 SGHTS, CDR2 YDEGEE. Here the CDR3 reads CAGSRGLALSTDTQYF. The CDR3 region has the DNA TGTGCCGGCAGCCGGGGCTTGGCCCTTTCCACAGATACGCAGTATTTT.

This chain joins TRBV7-8 and TRBJ2-1; the match to TRBD2 covers 16 bases. CDR3 length: 19 amino acids. Germline lookup yields CDR1 SGHVS and CDR2 FQNEAQ. The J segment lost 2 bases and the V segment lost 5 bases, leaving 9 bases of the junction unmatched. The CDR3 bases are TGTGCCAGCAGCCGGGGACTAGCGGGAGGGGAGATAACCTACAATGAGCAGTTCTTC. Amino acids: CASSRGLAGGEITYNEQFF.

This clonotype was observed a few times. The V and J genes are TRBV4-1 and TRBJ2-7; D unclear. Germline values: CDR1 MGHRA, CDR2 YSYEKL. This CDR3 has 17 amino acids. V lost 2 bases and J 0 bases, leaving 17 bases between the germline ends. CDR3 in DNA: TGCGCCAGCAGCCAACCCGGAGTGCGGCTAGACTCCTACGAGCAGTACTTC. This codes for CASSQPGVRLDSYEQYF.

The V gene is TRBV6-5, the J gene TRBJ2-5; maybe TRBD2 (6 bases). The DNA end is more similar to TRBJ2-1, so the J call may be wrong. From germline, CDR1 is MNHEY and CDR2 SVGAGI. CDR3 length equals 13 residues. The CDR3: CASSRLVDDEQFF. The CDR3 DNA follows: TGTGCCAGCAGCCGACTAGTTGACGATGAGCAGTTCTTC.

This clonotype occurred a few times. The chain joins TRBV27 to TRBJ2-7; D is unclear. CDR1 is MNHEY, CDR2 SMNVEV, per germline (reference sequence). The ends were cut back, 6 bases at V and 6 bases at J, with 12 bases in the middle. The length of the CDR3 is 12 residues. CDR3 region: CASSNVSREQYF. The CDR3, as DNA: TGTGCCAGCAGCAACGTCAGTCGCGAGCAGTACTTC.

This chain joins TRBV5-1 and TRBJ2-7, with D hard to call. The CDR3 has 14 amino acids. CDR1 is SGHRS and CDR2 is YFSETQ in the germline V gene. The V end was cut by 4 bases, the J end by 7 bases, with 18 bases between. The CDR3 is CASSGTTQLREQYF. The CDR3 DNA is TGCGCCAGCAGCGGAACCACTCAACTGCGGGAGCAGTACTTC.

This chain connects TRBV5-5 to TRBJ2-5; either TRBD1 or TRBD2 may supply D (5 bases each). The J call may be wrong; the DNA end is better matched by TRBJ2-1. Germline CDR1 reads SGHKS; CDR2 reads YYEKEE (reference sequence). This CDR3 is 14 amino acids long. CDR3: CASSFPRVGDEQFF. Here the CDR3 DNA reads TGTGCCAGCAGCTTCCCCCGGGTGGGGGATGAGCAGTTCTTC.

There are a few counts of this clonotype. The chain has TRBV28 and TRBJ2-3; D may be TRBD2 (6 bases). CDR1 is MDHEN and CDR2 is SYDVKM in the germline V gene. The CDR3 covers 13 residues. V was pared by 8 bases and J by 5 bases, with 14 bases between. CDR3 sequence reads: CASASGREDTQYF. The CDR3 region has the DNA TGTGCCAGCGCCAGCGGGCGGGAAGATACGCAGTATTTT. Full variable domain (remainder filled in from reference TRBV28 and TRBJ2-3): DVKVTQSSRYLVKRTGEKVFLECVQDMDHENMFWYRQDPGLGLRLIYFSYDVKMKEKGDIPEGYSVSREKKERFSLILESASTNQTSMYLCASASGREDTQYFGPGTRLTVL.